One sample yielded the 22 T cell receptor beta chains listed below, sequenced in a study of blood T cells in healthy people across ages. Primers used in a second PCR of roughly 6 to 11 cycles were a sample-barcoded 5' primer and a J-beta primer mix. TCRdb independently ran MiXCR on the 5' RACE reads; one entry per CDR3 protein. Among 850,000 to 1,300,000 distinct CDR3 sequences listed, 35% to 50% were seen once. Material: blood. These receptors came from a woman aged 55-70 years in good health.

The chain employs TRBV18 and TRBJ2-3; D is undetermined. The CDR3 has 15 amino acids. V lost 2 bases and J lost 0, with 9 bases in between. The germline CDR1 and CDR2 sequences are KGHSH and LQKENI. The CDR3 region is CASSPSRISTDTQYF. DNA for the CDR3: TGTGCCAGCTCACCAAGCCGAATCAGCACAGATACGCAGTATTTT.

The V call is TRBV29-1, the J call TRBJ2-1, with no clear D. The CDR3 spans 12 residues. Trimming removed 4 bases at V and 5 bases at J, with 9 bases between. The germline CDR1 and CDR2 sequences are SQVTM and ANQGSEA. As DNA, the CDR3 is TGCAGCGTTGTGTGGGGAAACAATGAGCAGTTCTTC. It translates to CSVVWGNNEQFF.

CDR3 residues: CASSGLTGASNEKLFF. The CDR3 coding sequence is TGTGCCAGCAGTGGATTGACAGGGGCTTCTAATGAAAAACTGTTTTTT. The chain couples TRBV6-2 or TRBV6-3 to TRBJ1-4; 8 bases fit TRBD1. CDR1 is MNHEY and CDR2 is SVGEGT in the germline V gene. This CDR3 region has 16 residues. Trimming cost V 5 bases and J 3 bases; bases outside gene matches: 8.

The V and J genes are TRBV7-9 and TRBJ2-7; no clear D gene. The germline V gene has CDR1 SEHNR and CDR2 FQNEAQ (reference sequence). V was shortened by 5 bases and J by 2 bases, with 10 bases between the two germline ends. This CDR3 spans 13 amino acids. This chain's CDR3 is CASSLSITYEQYF. The CDR3 DNA follows: TGTGCCAGCAGCCTATCCATAACCTACGAGCAGTACTTC.

This clonotype appeared a few times. The chain links TRBV7-9 to TRBJ2-7; 12 bases match TRBD2. CDR1 is SEHNR, CDR2 FQNEAQ, per germline (reference sequence). J lost 3 bases, V lost 5 bases, and 8 bases had no gene match. This CDR3 is 16 amino acids long. The CDR3 nucleotides read TGTGCCAGCAGCCCCCCGGCTAGCGGGAGGGTCTACGAGCAGTACTTC. Its translation: CASSPPASGRVYEQYF.

This clonotype was detected only a few times. The chain uses TRBV5-1 and TRBJ2-1, with D tentatively TRBD2 (6 bases). Trimming removed 0 bases from V and 7 bases from J, with 11 bases in between. This CDR3 is built from 14 residues. Germline values: CDR1 SGHRS, CDR2 YFSETQ. The CDR3 here is CASSLAMAGNEQFF. As DNA, the CDR3 is TGCGCCAGCAGCTTGGCAATGGCGGGAAATGAGCAGTTCTTC.

CDR3 sequence (DNA): TGTGCCAGCAGTTCCTCCCCCACCAGCGAGGCGCAGTACTTC. This gives the protein CASSSSPTSEAQYF. The chain couples TRBV6-5 to TRBJ2-4; D is uncertain. From germline, CDR1 is MNHEY and CDR2 SVGAGI. V was trimmed by 4 bases and J by 13 bases, leaving 20 bases between them. The CDR3 is made up of 14 amino acids.

This clonotype came up a few times. This sequence joins TRBV29-1 and TRBJ2-7; D unclear. V dropped 6 bases and J dropped 1 base, with 13 bases sitting between them. The CDR3 is 13 amino acids. CDR1 and CDR2 (germline): SQVTM, ANQGSEA. CDR3 sequence: CSVSQTASYEQYF. The DNA of the CDR3 is TGCAGCGTATCCCAGACCGCGTCCTACGAGCAGTACTTC.

This clonotype was recorded many times. This chain joins TRBV11-1 and TRBJ2-5; D gene ambiguous. V was clipped by 1 base and J by 6 bases, with 15 bases between them. The CDR3 runs 15 residues. The germline gives CDR1 SGHAT, CDR2 FQDESV (reference sequence). CDR3 residues: CASSLGPAHRKTQYF. In DNA, the CDR3 is TGTGCCAGCAGCTTAGGACCAGCCCACAGAAAGACCCAGTACTTC.

The V call is TRBV29-1, the J call TRBJ1-5, with TRBD1 matching 8 bases. The CDR3 runs 13 residues. Germline V gene data show CDR1 as SQVTM and CDR2 as ANQGSEA. Trimming cost V 0 bases and J 10 bases; bases outside gene matches: 5. CDR3 nucleotides: TGCAGCGTTGAAGAGCCCAGGGGGCAACCCCAGCATTTT. Translated: CSVEEPRGQPQHF.

V usage is TRBV6-2 or TRBV6-3 and J usage is TRBJ1-5, with D maybe TRBD1 (5 bases). This CDR3 is 16 amino acids long. Trimming cost V 1 base and J 0 bases, with 10 bases left between them. Germline-derived CDR1 and CDR2 are MNHEY and SVGEGT. CDR3 region: CASSYLQGPSNQPQHF. Written as DNA, the CDR3 is TGTGCCAGCAGTTACTTGCAGGGCCCTAGCAATCAGCCCCAGCATTTT.

The chain is built from TRBV5-1 and TRBJ2-1; 8 positions agree with TRBD2. Trimming removed 0 bases from V and 7 bases from J; junction bases left unmatched: 9. This CDR3 contains 16 residues. CDR1 SGHRS and CDR2 YFSETQ come from the germline V gene. CDR3 protein: CASSLGGTRRVNEQFF. The CDR3 bases are TGCGCCAGCAGCTTGGGGGGGACTAGAAGGGTAAATGAGCAGTTCTTC. Drawing the rest from reference TRBV5-1 and TRBJ2-1, the complete variable domain is KAGVTQTPRYLIKTRGQQVTLSCSPISGHRSVSWYQQTPGQGLQFLFEYFSETQRNKGNFPGRFSGRQFSNSRSEMNVSTLELGDSALYLCASSLGGTRRVNEQFFGPGTRLTVL.

This clonotype was counted a few times. This sequence joins TRBV29-1 and TRBJ1-2; D call uncertain. The germline V gene has CDR1 SQVTM and CDR2 ANQGSEA. There are 13 residues in the CDR3. V lost 4 bases to trimming and J lost 3 bases, with 12 bases between them. CDR3 amino acids: CSVVDNSYYGYTF. The CDR3, as DNA: TGCAGCGTTGTTGACAACTCCTACTATGGCTACACCTTC.

The genes are TRBV6-1 and TRBJ2-1; 11 bases map to TRBD2. This CDR3 has 18 residues. Germline CDR1 and CDR2: MNHNS and SASEGT. V dropped 2 bases and J dropped 9; count of bases not matched to a gene: 15. The CDR3 sequence: CASSELTKTSGSASEQFF. CDR3 DNA: TGTGCCAGCAGTGAACTTACCAAAACTAGCGGGAGCGCTAGTGAGCAGTTCTTC.

The J gene is TRBJ2-3, the V gene TRBV7-9, with D possibly matching TRBD2 (6 bases). The CDR3 is 19 amino acids. Germline V gene data show CDR1 as SEHNR and CDR2 as FQNEAQ (reference sequence). V was pared by 3 bases and J by 1 base, with 23 bases between. In nucleotides, the CDR3 is TGTGCCAGCAGCTTCATCTCTCCGGGAGCCGTTGTAGGCACAGATACGCAGTATTTT. Translated: CASSFISPGAVVGTDTQYF.

This clonotype has ten or more counts. The CDR3 loop is CSVRKSAREQYF. CDR3 coding DNA: TGCAGCGTTAGAAAGTCGGCACGCGAGCAGTACTTC. This chain connects TRBV29-1 to TRBJ2-7, with D hard to call. Germline CDR1 and CDR2: SQVTM and ANQGSEA. This CDR3 has 12 residues. V lost 5 bases to trimming and J lost 6 bases, with 14 bases between them.

J is TRBJ2-5 and V is TRBV12-3 or TRBV12-4; D is ambiguous. The CDR3 loop spans 13 amino acids. V lost 3 bases, J lost 0 bases, and 5 bases lay in between. DNA for the CDR3: TGTGCCAGCAGTTTCAACAACCAAGAGACCCAGTACTTC. Translation gives CASSFNNQETQYF.

The chain recombines TRBV9 with TRBJ2-1, with TRBD1 identical over 9 bases. The CDR3 is 15 residues long. Germline V lookup: CDR1 SGDLS, CDR2 YYNGEE. V was pared by 0 bases and J by 8 bases, with 6 bases of the junction left unmatched. The CDR3 DNA is TGTGCCAGCAGCGTAGTTGGACAGGGGTTCGATGAGCAGTTCTTC. Translated, it gives CASSVVGQGFDEQFF. Full variable domain (rest looked up from reference TRBV9 and TRBJ2-1): DSGVTQTPKHLITATGQRVTLRCSPRSGDLSVYWYQQSLDQGLQFLIQYYNGEERAKGNILERFSAQQFPDLHSELNLSSLELGDSALYFCASSVVGQGFDEQFFGPGTRLTVL.

In its sample, this clonotype was seen a few times. V usage is TRBV10-3 and J usage is TRBJ2-2; TRBD2 is a possible D gene (5 bases). Trimming removed 11 bases from V and 5 bases from J, with 15 bases in between. The length of the CDR3 is 13 residues. Germline CDR1 and CDR2: ENHRY and SYGVKD. The CDR3 sequence is CASSSRETGELFF. The CDR3 DNA sequence: TGTGCCTCGAGTAGTAGGGAGACCGGGGAGCTGTTTTTT.

The CDR3: CAVVSRGVGLAEAFF. The CDR3 nucleotides are TGTGCCGTAGTGAGTAGGGGGGTGGGTCTAGCTGAAGCTTTCTTT. V usage is TRBV28 and J usage is TRBJ1-1, with D maybe TRBD1 (6 bases). Looked up from germline, CDR1 is MDHEN and CDR2 is SYDVKM. V lost 11 bases and J lost 6, with 25 bases in between. The CDR3 is made up of 15 amino acids.

The V call is TRBV5-1, the J call TRBJ2-4; TRBD2 matches 7 bases. The J call may not be correct, given that the DNA end is closer to TRBJ2-7. The CDR3 totals 14 residues. Per the germline V gene, CDR1 is SGHRS and CDR2 is YFSETQ. The CDR3 DNA reads TGCGCCAGTCAACCTAGCGGAGGGTCGTACGAGCAGTACTTC. This gives the protein CASQPSGGSYEQYF.

This sequence joins TRBV4-1 and TRBJ2-1, with D tentatively TRBD2 (6 bases). The CDR3 is 17 amino acids. Trimming stripped 0 bases from V and 2 bases from J, with 14 bases between. Germline CDR1 and CDR2: MGHRA and YSYEKL. Here the CDR3 DNA reads TGCGCCAGCAGCCAAGATCTGAGTAGCGGTCCCTACAATGAGCAGTTCTTC. Translated: CASSQDLSSGPYNEQFF.